The T cell receptor (beta chain) under discussion was sequenced for a study of blood T cell repertoires in COVID-19. Repertoires were generated with immunoSEQ multiplex PCR, while TCRdb's copy carries only in-frame clones and drops some. The sample yields 350,000 or so clones, 80% to 90% seen once. The material sequenced was peripheral blood. The sequence derives from a young man with active or convalescent COVID-19.

The CDR3 bases are TGCGCCAGCAGACTCCCACCCACTAGCGGGAGGGCCCTCGTCACAGATACGCAGTATTTT. This gives the protein CASRLPPTSGRALVTDTQYF. The gene calls are TRBV10-1 and TRBJ2-3, with 13 bases lining up with TRBD2. The trim removed 6 bases at V and 2 bases at J, leaving 17 bases unmatched. This CDR3 is 20 amino acids long. The germline CDR1 and CDR2 sequences are WNHNN and SYGVQD (reference sequence).